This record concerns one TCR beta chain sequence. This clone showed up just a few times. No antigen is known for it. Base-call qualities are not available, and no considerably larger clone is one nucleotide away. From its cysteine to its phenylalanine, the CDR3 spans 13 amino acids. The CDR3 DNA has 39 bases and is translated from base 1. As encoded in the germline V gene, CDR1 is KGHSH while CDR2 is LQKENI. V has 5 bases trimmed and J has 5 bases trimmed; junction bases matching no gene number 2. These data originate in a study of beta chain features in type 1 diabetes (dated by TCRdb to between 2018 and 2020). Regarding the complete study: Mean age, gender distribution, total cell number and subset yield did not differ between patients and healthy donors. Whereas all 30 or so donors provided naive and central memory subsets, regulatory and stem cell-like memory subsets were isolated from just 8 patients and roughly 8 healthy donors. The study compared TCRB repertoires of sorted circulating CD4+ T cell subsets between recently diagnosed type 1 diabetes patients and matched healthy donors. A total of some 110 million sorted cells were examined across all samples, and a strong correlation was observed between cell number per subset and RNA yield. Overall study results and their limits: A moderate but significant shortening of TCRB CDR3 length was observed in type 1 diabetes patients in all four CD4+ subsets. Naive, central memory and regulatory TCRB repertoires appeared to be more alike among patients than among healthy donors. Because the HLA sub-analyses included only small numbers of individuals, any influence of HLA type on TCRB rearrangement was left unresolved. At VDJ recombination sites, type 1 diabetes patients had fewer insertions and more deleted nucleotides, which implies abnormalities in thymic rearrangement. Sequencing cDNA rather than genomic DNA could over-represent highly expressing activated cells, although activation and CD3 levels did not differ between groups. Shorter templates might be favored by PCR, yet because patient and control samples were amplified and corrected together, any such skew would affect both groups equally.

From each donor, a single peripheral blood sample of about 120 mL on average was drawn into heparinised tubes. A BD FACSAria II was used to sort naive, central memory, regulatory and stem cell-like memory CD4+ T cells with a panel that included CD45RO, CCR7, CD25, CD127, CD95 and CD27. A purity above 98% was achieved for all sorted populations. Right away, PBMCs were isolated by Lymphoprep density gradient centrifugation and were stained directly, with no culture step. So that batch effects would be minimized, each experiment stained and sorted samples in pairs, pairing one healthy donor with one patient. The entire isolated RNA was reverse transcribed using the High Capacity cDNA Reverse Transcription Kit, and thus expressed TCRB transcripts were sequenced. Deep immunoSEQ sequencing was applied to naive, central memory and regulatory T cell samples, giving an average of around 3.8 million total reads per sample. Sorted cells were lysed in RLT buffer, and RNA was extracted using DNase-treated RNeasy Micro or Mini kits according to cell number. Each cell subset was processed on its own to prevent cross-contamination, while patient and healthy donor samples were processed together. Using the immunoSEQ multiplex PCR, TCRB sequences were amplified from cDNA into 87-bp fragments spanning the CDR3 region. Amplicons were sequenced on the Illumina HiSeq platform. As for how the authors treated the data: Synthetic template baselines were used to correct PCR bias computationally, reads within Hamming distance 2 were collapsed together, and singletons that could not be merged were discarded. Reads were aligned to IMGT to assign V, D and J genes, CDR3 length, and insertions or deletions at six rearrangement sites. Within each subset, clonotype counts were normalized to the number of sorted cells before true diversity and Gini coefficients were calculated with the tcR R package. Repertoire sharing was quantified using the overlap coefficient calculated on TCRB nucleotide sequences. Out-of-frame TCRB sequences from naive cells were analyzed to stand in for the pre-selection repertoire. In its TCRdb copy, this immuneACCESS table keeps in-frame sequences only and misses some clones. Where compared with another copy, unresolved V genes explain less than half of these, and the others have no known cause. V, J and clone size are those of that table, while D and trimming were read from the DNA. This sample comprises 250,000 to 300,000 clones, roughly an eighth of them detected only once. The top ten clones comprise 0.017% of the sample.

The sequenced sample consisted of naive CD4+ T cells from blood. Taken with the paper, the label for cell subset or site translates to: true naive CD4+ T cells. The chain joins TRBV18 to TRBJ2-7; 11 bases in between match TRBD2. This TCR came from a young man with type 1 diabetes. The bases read TGTGCCAGCTCAGCGGGACTAGCGGACGAGCAGTACTTC. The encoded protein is CASSAGLADEQYF.